This entry concerns a single T cell receptor (beta chain). The antigen remains undetermined. The read is 3 residues too short to cover the CDR3 end, so that end is filled in from the germline J gene. This specimen belongs to a study of Tregs in tolerant kidney transplant recipients. Sequencing used immunoSEQ multiplex PCR; TCRdb keeps in-frame clones, though not all of them. This table lists some 30,000 clones. V shed 0 bases and J shed 9 bases, with 6 bases lying between them. This CDR3 has 12 residues. In germline, CDR1 is SGHTA, CDR2 FQGNSA. Notes on the study in general: Donor-specific Treg expansion exceeded global Treg expansion in tolerant patients, suggesting antigen drive. Biological reproducibility was not directly addressed in this study.

Mixed chimerism was transient after nonmyeloablative marrow transplants from related graft donors. Thawed PBMCs were FACS-sorted into unstimulated CD4+CD25+CD127- regulatory T cells, CD4+CD25- non-regulatory cells, CD4 and CD8 cells. The chain is built from TRBV7-2 and TRBJ2-1; D is unresolved. The source of this sequence is a human patient who received a combined kidney and bone marrow transplant. Some T cells could come from the graft donor. The sequencing used CD4+ T cells from blood (PBMCs), collected 24 months after the transplant. The sequenced part of the CDR3 DNA is TGTGCCAGCAGCTTAGCGATCGGTGAG. This codes for CASSLAIGE. The whole CDR3 sequence reads CASSLAIGEQFF.